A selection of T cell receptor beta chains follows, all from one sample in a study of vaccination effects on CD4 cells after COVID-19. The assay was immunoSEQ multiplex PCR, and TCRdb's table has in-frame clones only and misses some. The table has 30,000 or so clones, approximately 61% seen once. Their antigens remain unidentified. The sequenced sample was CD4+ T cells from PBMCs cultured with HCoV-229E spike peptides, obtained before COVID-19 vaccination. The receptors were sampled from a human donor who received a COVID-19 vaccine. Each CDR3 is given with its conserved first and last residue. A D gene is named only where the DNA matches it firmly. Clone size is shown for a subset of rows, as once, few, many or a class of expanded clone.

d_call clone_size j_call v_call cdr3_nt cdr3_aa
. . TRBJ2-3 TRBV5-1 TGCGCCAGCAGCTTGTACACAGATACGCAGTATTTT CASSLYTDTQYF
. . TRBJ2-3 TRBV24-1 TGTGCCACCAGTGATTCCCGGGACAGCACAGATACGCAGTATTTT CATSDSRDSTDTQYF
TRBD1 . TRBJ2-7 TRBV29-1 TGCAGCGTCCTGACAGGGGGCGTTATCCGCGAGCAGTACTTC CSVLTGGVIREQYF
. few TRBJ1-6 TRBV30 TGTGCCTGGAGCTTAGTTAGGACCTACGGTACCCAAAATTCACCCCTCCACTTT CAWSLVRTYGTQNSPLHF
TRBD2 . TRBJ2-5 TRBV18 TGTGCCAGCTCACATGGGGGGACTAGCGGGAGACTGGAGACCCAGTACTTC CASSHGGTSGRLETQYF
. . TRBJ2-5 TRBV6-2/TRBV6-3 TGTGCCAGCAGTCCATATTCCCCTAGGCCCACTCAAGAGACCCAGTACTTC CASSPYSPRPTQETQYF
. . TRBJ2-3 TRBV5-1 TGCGCCAGCAGCCGAGACCAGTCCACAGATACGCAGTATTTT CASSRDQSTDTQYF
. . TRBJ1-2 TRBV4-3 TGCGCCAGCAGCCAAGAGAAGGGCTATGGCTACACCTTC CASSQEKGYGYTF
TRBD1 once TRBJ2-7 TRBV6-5 TGTGCCAGCACCCCTAGGGGGACAGGGGACTACGAGCAGTACTTC CASTPRGTGDYEQYF
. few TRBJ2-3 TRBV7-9 TGTGCCAGCAGCTTAGTTTTCCATACGCAGTATTTT CASSLVFHTQYF
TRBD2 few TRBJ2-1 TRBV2 TGTGCCAGCAGTGAAAATAGCGGGAGGACCCTCTTCTACAATGAGCAGTTCTTC CASSENSGRTLFYNEQFF
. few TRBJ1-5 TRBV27 TGTGCCACCAGCAGCACGGGTTCGAATCAGCCCCAGCATTTT CATSSTGSNQPQHF
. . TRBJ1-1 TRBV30 TGTGCCTGCAGAAAAAGGACGGCTGAAGCTTTCTTT CACRKRTAEAFF
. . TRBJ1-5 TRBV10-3 TGTGCCATCAGTGAGTCGAGGGGCTTTTCAGGCGGTCAGCCCCAGCATTTT CAISESRGFSGGQPQHF
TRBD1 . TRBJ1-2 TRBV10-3 TGTGCCATCAGGGCAGGGACAGGTGTAGGCTACACCTTC CAIRAGTGVGYTF
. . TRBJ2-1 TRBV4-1 TGCGCCAGCAGCCAACCAACCTCCGGGACTTTCAATGAGCAGTTCTTC CASSQPTSGTFNEQFF
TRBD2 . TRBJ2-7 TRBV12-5 TGTGCTAGTGGTTCTTTAGCGGGGCCCTTCGAGCAGTACTTC CASGSLAGPFEQYF
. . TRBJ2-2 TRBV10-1 TGCGCCAGCAATCCCCCCGACGGGCAGGAGAACACCGGGGAGCTGTTTTTT CASNPPDGQENTGELFF
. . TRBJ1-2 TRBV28 TGTGCCAGCAGTTTCGGGCAGGGCTATGGCTACACCTTC CASSFGQGYGYTF
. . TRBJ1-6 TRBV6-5 TGTGCCAGCAGACGAACAACAGACAGGAATTCACCCCTCCACTTT CASRRTTDRNSPLHF
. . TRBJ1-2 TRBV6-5 TGTGCCAGCAGGTCCTTCCTTAGCCCGAACTATGGCTACACCTTC CASRSFLSPNYGYTF
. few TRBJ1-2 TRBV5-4 TGTGCCAGCAGCCCTGGACCAGGTGGCTACACCTTC CASSPGPGGYTF
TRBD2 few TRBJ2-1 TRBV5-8 TGTGCCAGCAGCGCGGGACTAGCGGGATCCTACAATGAGCAGTTCTTC CASSAGLAGSYNEQFF
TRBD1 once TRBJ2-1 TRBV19 TGTGCCAGTAGAGGGACAGGGTTCGGCGAGCAGTTCTTC CASRGTGFGEQFF
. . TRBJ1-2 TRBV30 TGTGCCTGGAGTTCGGGAGGGGCCCCACTTCCTTATGGCTACACCTTC CAWSSGGAPLPYGYTF
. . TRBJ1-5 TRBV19 TGTGCCAGTAGTAGTATGGCCGCGGGCAATCAGCCCCAGCATTTT CASSSMAAGNQPQHF
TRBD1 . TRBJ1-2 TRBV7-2 TGTGCCAGCGCCGCGGACAGGGGAGGCTATGGCTACACCTTC CASAADRGGYGYTF
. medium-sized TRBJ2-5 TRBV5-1 TGCGCCAGCAGCCCAAGGACAGACCAAGAGACCCAGTACTTC CASSPRTDQETQYF
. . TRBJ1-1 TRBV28 TGTGCCAGCAGTTTAGGGCCGGGACGCATGAACACTGAAGCTTTCTTT CASSLGPGRMNTEAFF
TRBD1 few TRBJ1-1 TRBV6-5 TGTGCCAGCAGTCCCGGGACAGGGATGAACACTGAAGCTTTCTTT CASSPGTGMNTEAFF
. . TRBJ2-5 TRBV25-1 TGTGCCAGCAGTGATACCGGGGGAACGGAGACCCAGTACTTC CASSDTGGTETQYF
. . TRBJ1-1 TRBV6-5 TGTGCCAGCCAAAGGTACACTGAAGCTTTCTTT CASQRYTEAFF
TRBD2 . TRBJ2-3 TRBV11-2 TGTGCCAGCAGTCGTCCCCCGGGACTAGCGGGACTCACAGATACGCAGTATTTT CASSRPPGLAGLTDTQYF
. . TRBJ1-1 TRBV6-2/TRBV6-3 TGTGCCAGCAGTTACTCGAGACGCCGGAGTAACACTGAAGCTTTCTTT CASSYSRRRSNTEAFF
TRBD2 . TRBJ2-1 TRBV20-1 TGCAGTGCTAGTAGGACTAGCGGGAGATCAGGTGAGCAGTTCTTC CSASRTSGRSGEQFF
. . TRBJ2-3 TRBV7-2 TGTGCCAGCAGCACCCACTTGGGGGCGAAAGATACGCAGTATTTT CASSTHLGAKDTQYF
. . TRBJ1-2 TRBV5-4 TGTGCCAGCAGCCTGGGAACTTCAAAACAGTCGGACTATGGCTACACCTTC CASSLGTSKQSDYGYTF
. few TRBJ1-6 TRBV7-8 TGTGCCAGCAGCCCCGACCCTAATTCACCCCTCCACTTT CASSPDPNSPLHF
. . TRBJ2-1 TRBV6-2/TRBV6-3 TGTGCCAGCAGCCGAGGTAGCTCCTCCTACAATGAGCAGTTCTTC CASSRGSSSYNEQFF
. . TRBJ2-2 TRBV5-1 TGCGCCAGCAGCTTGGCCTGGAAGGGAAACACCGGGGAGCTGTTTTTT CASSLAWKGNTGELFF
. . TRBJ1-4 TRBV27 TGTGCCAGCAGTTTATCAATGGGGCAGTTTGGGGGTTTTAATGAAAAACTGTTTTTT CASSLSMGQFGGFNEKLFF
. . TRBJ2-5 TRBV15 TGTGCCACCAGCAGAGATCTGAGGGAGACCCAGTACTTC CATSRDLRETQYF
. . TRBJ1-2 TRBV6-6 TGTGCCAGCAGTTACTCGGGGCAGGCTACTAACTATGGCTACACCTTC CASSYSGQATNYGYTF
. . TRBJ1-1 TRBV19 TGTGCCTCCGGACAGTTGAACACTGAAGCTTTCTTT CASGQLNTEAFF
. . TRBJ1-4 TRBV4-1 TGCGCCAGCAGCCAACTGTTACGGGCGGGGGGGGAAAAACTGTTTTTT CASSQLLRAGGEKLFF
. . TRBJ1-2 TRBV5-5 TGTGCCAGCACCCGGGGCAAGGGCGCTAACTATGGCTACACCTTC CASTRGKGANYGYTF
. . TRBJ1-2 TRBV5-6 TGTGCCAGCAGCTCCCCGGGAACGGATAACTATGGCTACACCTTC CASSSPGTDNYGYTF
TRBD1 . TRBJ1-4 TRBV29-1 TGCAGCGTGGGGGACAGGGGGCTAGGAAAACTGTTTTTT CSVGDRGLGKLFF